This T cell receptor (beta chain) was captured by sequencing in a study of shared clonotypes between healthy human individuals. Each donor was a Caucasian adult residing in Nashville, Tennessee. Study findings and constraints: A reduction in generation probabilities was seen for non-shared clonotypes relative to those shared by all four donors. Sampling involved blood alone; tissue repertoires likely differ.

Method: immunoSEQ multiplex PCR; TCRdb's copy keeps in-frame clones and lacks some. Of about 680,000 clones listed, around 67% are singletons. Germline V gene sequence: CDR1 SGHRS, CDR2 YFSETQ. The CDR3 is made up of 15 amino acids. V lost 3 bases and J lost 0; bases outside the gene matches: 3. In regard to this clone: Its specificity is unknown.

This receptor was taken from a woman under 40 in good health. The sample was memory CD4+ T cells sorted from blood. Subset given: CD45RA-negative fraction. V is TRBV5-1 and J is TRBJ2-3, with 8 bases that match TRBD1. The CDR3 DNA sequence: TGCGCCAGCAGCTCGCAGGGGGCGAGCACAGATACGCAGTATTTT. Amino acids: CASSSQGASTDTQYF.